Listed below are T cell receptor beta chains from one sample, sequenced in a study of human T cells and chemical hapten exposure. Via MiXCR, TCRdb re-called the RACE reads, giving one row per CDR3 protein. The data hold 95,000 to 150,000 distinct CDR3 sequences, with approximately 13% observed a single time. Material: whole blood, obtained in connection with sensitization to the hapten diphenylcyclopropenone (DPC). These TCRs come from a man aged 18 to 30 with alopecia areata. Some clones in this sample may be carry-over from other donors' samples. CDR3s include the opening cysteine and the closing phenylalanine or tryptophan. Fields, in order: clone size, J gene, V gene, CDR3 length, D gene, CDR3 protein, CDR3 DNA. The D gene is left open where the match is weak. Clone size, where shown, is once, few, many, or a class for clones that have expanded.

clone size: -; J gene: TRBJ1-1; V gene: TRBV7-3; CDR3 length: 15; D gene: -; CDR3 protein: CASSEWTYMNTEAFF; CDR3 DNA: TGTGCCAGCAGCGAGTGGACCTACATGAACACTGAAGCTTTCTTT
clone size: -; J gene: TRBJ1-6; V gene: TRBV11-2; CDR3 length: 15; D gene: TRBD1; CDR3 protein: CASSFQQGSTSPLHF; CDR3 DNA: TGTGCCAGCAGCTTCCAACAGGGGTCCACTTCACCCCTCCACTTT
clone size: few; J gene: TRBJ2-2; V gene: TRBV29-1; CDR3 length: 15; D gene: TRBD2; CDR3 protein: CSVHGLAGGVGELFF; CDR3 DNA: TGCAGCGTCCACGGACTAGCGGGGGGCGTCGGGGAGCTGTTTTTT
clone size: -; J gene: TRBJ1-2; V gene: TRBV29-1; CDR3 length: 11; D gene: -; CDR3 protein: CSFISVYGYTF; CDR3 DNA: TGCAGCTTTATTTCCGTCTATGGCTACACCTTC
clone size: -; J gene: TRBJ2-2; V gene: TRBV6-2/TRBV6-3; CDR3 length: 13; D gene: -; CDR3 protein: CASTPENTGELFF; CDR3 DNA: TGTGCCAGCACCCCGGAGAACACCGGGGAGCTGTTTTTT
clone size: -; J gene: TRBJ1-6; V gene: TRBV18; CDR3 length: 15; D gene: TRBD1; CDR3 protein: CASSPDGTEGSPLHF; CDR3 DNA: TGTGCCAGCTCACCAGATGGGACAGAGGGATCACCCCTCCACTTT
clone size: few; J gene: TRBJ1-1; V gene: TRBV29-1; CDR3 length: 13; D gene: -; CDR3 protein: CSADGDTQTEAFF; CDR3 DNA: TGCAGCGCCGATGGGGATACTCAAACTGAAGCTTTCTTT
clone size: -; J gene: TRBJ2-7; V gene: TRBV7-9; CDR3 length: 14; D gene: -; CDR3 protein: CASSPEKGLPEQYF; CDR3 DNA: TGTGCCAGCAGCCCAGAGAAGGGACTGCCCGAGCAGTACTTC
clone size: -; J gene: TRBJ1-3; V gene: TRBV2; CDR3 length: 14; D gene: TRBD1; CDR3 protein: CASTTDRGRNTIYF; CDR3 DNA: TGTGCCAGCACCACGGACAGGGGAAGAAACACCATATATTTT
clone size: -; J gene: TRBJ2-5; V gene: TRBV12-3/TRBV12-4; CDR3 length: 14; D gene: TRBD2; CDR3 protein: CASSWTSGQETQYF; CDR3 DNA: TGTGCCAGCAGTTGGACTAGCGGGCAAGAGACCCAGTACTTC
clone size: few; J gene: TRBJ1-3; V gene: TRBV3-1; CDR3 length: 13; D gene: -; CDR3 protein: CASSQVVGNTIYF; CDR3 DNA: TGTGCCAGCAGCCAAGTAGTTGGAAACACCATATATTTT
clone size: -; J gene: TRBJ2-6; V gene: TRBV5-3; CDR3 length: 15; D gene: -; CDR3 protein: CARSKDRAWTNVLTF; CDR3 DNA: TGTGCCAGAAGTAAGGACCGGGCTTGGACCAACGTCCTGACTTTC
clone size: few; J gene: TRBJ2-3; V gene: TRBV6-2/TRBV6-3; CDR3 length: 16; D gene: TRBD2; CDR3 protein: CASSHRLAGGRDTQYF; CDR3 DNA: TGTGCCAGCAGTCATCGACTAGCGGGGGGGCGAGACACGCAGTATTTT
clone size: -; J gene: TRBJ2-3; V gene: TRBV11-2; CDR3 length: 17; D gene: TRBD2; CDR3 protein: CASSLGRGGVSTDTQYF; CDR3 DNA: TGTGCCAGCAGCTTAGGGCGTGGGGGGGTCAGCACAGATACGCAGTATTTT
clone size: -; J gene: TRBJ1-1; V gene: TRBV14; CDR3 length: 14; D gene: TRBD1; CDR3 protein: CASSPTGGFTEAFF; CDR3 DNA: TGTGCCAGCAGCCCGACAGGGGGCTTCACTGAAGCTTTCTTT
clone size: few; J gene: TRBJ2-3; V gene: TRBV15; CDR3 length: 14; D gene: TRBD2; CDR3 protein: CATSPGLAEDTQYF; CDR3 DNA: TGTGCCACCAGCCCGGGACTAGCGGAGGATACGCAGTATTTT
clone size: few; J gene: TRBJ2-4; V gene: TRBV12-3/TRBV12-4; CDR3 length: 14; D gene: TRBD1; CDR3 protein: CASSHDRGMFIQYF; CDR3 DNA: TGTGCCAGCAGTCACGACAGGGGGATGTTCATTCAGTACTTC